The 30 T cell receptor beta chains below were found in one sample sequenced in a study of Graves' ophthalmopathy and Graves' hyperthyroidism. RNA transcripts served as template for amplifying TCR beta CDR3 sequences. Second-round multiplex PCR followed a first-round RT-PCR using HTBI primers. TCRdb independently ran MiXCR on the multiplex PCR reads; one entry per CDR3 protein. The sample carries approximately 640,000 distinct CDR3 sequences, about two fifths recorded once. The sequencing sample was made of peripheral blood. Source of these receptors: an adult man with Graves' ophthalmopathy.

The chain combines TRBV10-3 with TRBJ2-5, with TRBD1 identical over 8 bases. The CDR3 extends over 13 amino acids. The V segment lost 10 bases and the J segment 5 bases; nucleotides outside the gene matches: 9. Per the germline V gene, CDR1 is ENHRY and CDR2 is SYGVKD. The DNA of the CDR3 is TGTGCCAGCGAGGGACAGGTTGGGGAGACCCAGTACTTC. Translating it yields CASEGQVGETQYF.

This clonotype was observed many times. This chain connects TRBV20-1 to TRBJ2-2; 8 bases fit TRBD2. V lost 7 bases, J lost 1 base, and 2 bases stayed unmatched. The CDR3 runs 13 residues. Germline V gene sequence: CDR1 DFQATT, CDR2 SNEGSKA (reference sequence). The CDR3 reads CSVAGGNTGELFF. The CDR3 DNA sequence: TGCAGTGTTGCGGGAGGGAACACCGGGGAGCTGTTTTTT.

The table lists this clonotype with many counts. This chain connects TRBV2 to TRBJ1-1, with D possibly TRBD1 on 5 matching bases. The germline gives CDR1 SNHLY, CDR2 FYNNEI. Trimming took 3 bases from V and 5 from J, leaving 16 bases between them. The CDR3 contains 15 residues. The CDR3 DNA reads as TGTGCCAGCAGTGATTTTAACAGGAAAGGTACTGAAGCTTTCTTT. Its translation is CASSDFNRKGTEAFF.

This clonotype was recorded many times. The J gene is TRBJ1-1, the V gene TRBV7-9; D is unresolved. V was clipped by 1 base and J by 10 bases, with 10 bases between them. CDR1 and CDR2 (germline): SEHNR, FQNEAQ (reference sequence). The CDR3 is made up of 12 amino acids. The CDR3 DNA reads as TGTGCCAGCAGCTTAGTATCAGGAAGAGCTTTCTTT. As protein: CASSLVSGRAFF.

The chain carries TRBV9 and TRBJ1-5; D remains ambiguous. The V gene's germline CDR1 is SGDLS and CDR2 YYNGEE. The V and J ends lost 3 bases and 2 bases respectively, with 9 bases between them. The CDR3 length is 14 residues. The CDR3 protein is CASSALAGNQPQHF. The CDR3 DNA follows: TGTGCCAGCAGCGCCTTGGCGGGCAATCAGCCCCAGCATTTT.

This clonotype appeared a few times. The rearrangement links TRBV7-8 to TRBJ2-2, with D possibly being TRBD2 (6 bases). The CDR3 runs to 15 residues. The V end was cut by 5 bases, the J end by 1 base, with 11 bases between. In germline, CDR1 is SGHVS, CDR2 FQNEAQ. This chain's CDR3 is CASSPGLKNTGELFF. CDR3 bases: TGTGCCAGCAGCCCGGGACTCAAGAACACCGGGGAGCTGTTTTTT.

V and J are TRBV5-1 and TRBJ2-3, with TRBD2 matching over 9 bases. Germline lookup yields CDR1 SGHRS and CDR2 YFSETQ. The CDR3 is 15 amino acids. V shed 5 bases, J shed 1 base, and the junction held 5 bases outside the gene matches. Written as DNA, the CDR3 is TGCGCCAGCAGGCGAGCGGGGGGACGCACAGATACGCAGTATTTT. It codes for CASRRAGGRTDTQYF.

The chain uses TRBV19 and TRBJ1-1, with a possible D match to TRBD1 (5 bases). CDR3 length: 13 residues. The V gene lost 8 bases and the J gene lost 7 bases, with 17 bases spanning the gap. CDR1 LNHDA and CDR2 SQIVND come from the germline V gene (reference sequence). CDR3 sequence reads: CASEREGPNEAFF. The CDR3, as DNA: TGTGCCAGTGAGCGGGAGGGACCCAATGAAGCTTTCTTT.

The chain's CDR3 is CASSQANGELFF. CDR3 bases: TGTGCCAGCAGCCAAGCAAACGGGGAGCTGTTTTTT. V gene TRBV14 combines with J gene TRBJ2-2; D gene unclear. V gave up 1 base and J gave up 7 bases, with 4 bases separating them. The germline V gene has CDR1 SGHDN and CDR2 FVKESK. This CDR3 region has 12 residues.

The rearrangement links TRBV20-1 to TRBJ1-1; D unresolved. Germline loops: CDR1 DFQATT, CDR2 SNEGSKA (reference sequence). The CDR3 runs 15 residues. Trimming took 3 bases from V and 1 from J, leaving 15 bases between them. The CDR3 is CSARGITVGNTEAFF. CDR3 coding DNA: TGCAGTGCTAGGGGAATAACAGTGGGGAACACTGAAGCTTTCTTT.

V and J are TRBV7-9 and TRBJ2-7, with 13 bases identical to TRBD2. The J call may be incorrect, as the DNA end agrees better with TRBJ2-1. The CDR3 runs 15 residues. The V gene's germline CDR1 is SEHNR and CDR2 FQNEAQ (reference sequence). As DNA, the CDR3 is TGTGCCAGCAGCAAGGGACTAGCGGGAATAAATGAGCAGTTCTTC. Amino acids: CASSKGLAGINEQFF.

The chain recombines TRBV7-7 with TRBJ2-2; possibly TRBD1 or TRBD2 for D (7 bases each). Trimming pared 6 bases from V and 6 bases from J, leaving 14 bases between. Germline V gene data show CDR1 as SSHAT and CDR2 as FNYEAQ (reference sequence). This CDR3 contains 14 residues. The CDR3 DNA reads TGTGCCAGCAGTTTCAGGGGGGGGGCCGGGGAGCTGTTTTTT. Protein: CASSFRGGAGELFF.

There are many counts of this clonotype. This chain uses TRBV20-1 with TRBJ1-6; 7 positions agree with TRBD1. The junction had 9 bases not matched to a gene; V was cut back by 6 bases and J by 4 bases. CDR3 size: 15 residues. Germline V gene lookup returns CDR1 DFQATT and CDR2 SNEGSKA (reference sequence). CDR3 sequence (DNA): TGCAGTGCCATTGACAGGGACCATTATAATTCACCCCTCCACTTT. Protein sequence: CSAIDRDHYNSPLHF.

A word on this clonotype: At one end, the junction sequence differs from germline, possibly due to a read error. The J gene is TRBJ1-2, the V gene TRBV7-9; tentative D call: TRBD1 (5 bases). The CDR3 length is 15 residues. Germline V gives CDR1 SEHNR, CDR2 FQNEAQ (reference sequence). The CDR3 DNA reads TGCGCCAGCAGCTTTGAGTTGACAGAATTCTATGGCTACACCTTC. This translates into CASSFELTEFYGYTF. Full variable domain (remainder filled in from reference TRBV7-9 and TRBJ1-2): DTGVSQNPRHKITKRGQNVTFRCDPISEHNRLYWYRQTLGQGPEFLTYFQNEAQLEKSRLLSDRFSAERPKGSFSTLEIQRTEQGDSAMYLCASSFELTEFYGYTFGSGTRLTVV.

This chain joins TRBV9 and TRBJ2-5, with 8 bases identical to TRBD1. J lost 0 bases, V lost 4 bases, and 20 bases had no gene match. The length of the CDR3 is 20 residues. CDR1 is SGDLS, CDR2 YYNGEE, per germline. In nucleotides, the CDR3 is TGTGCCAGCAGCCAATTGAGGATAGGGGAGACAGGGGCGTACCAAGAGACCCAGTACTTC. Its protein is CASSQLRIGETGAYQETQYF.

This clonotype has only one observation. V and J are TRBV20-1 and TRBJ2-7; the D is unclear. The germline V gene has CDR1 DFQATT and CDR2 SNEGSKA (reference sequence). V shed 0 bases and J shed 6 bases, with 15 bases lying between them. The CDR3 covers 14 residues. This CDR3 is CSARDPGITAEQYV. For the CDR3, the DNA is TGCAGTGCTAGAGATCCAGGAATAACAGCCGAGCAGTACGTC.

The V call is TRBV12-3 or TRBV12-4, the J call TRBJ2-7; D is uncertain. Trimming cost V 5 bases and J 2 bases, with 10 bases left between them. The CDR3 has 13 amino acids. The DNA of the CDR3 is TGTGCCAGCAGTACCAGGCTCACCTACGAGCAGTACTTC. Translating gives CASSTRLTYEQYF.

At least ten counts were recorded for this clonotype. The chain links TRBV7-3 to TRBJ2-7, with D possibly being TRBD1 (5 bases). Germline V gene lookup returns CDR1 SGHTA and CDR2 FQGTGA. V was trimmed by 1 base and J by 3 bases, leaving 13 bases between them. The CDR3 runs 15 residues. The CDR3 loop is CASSLNSGRVYEQYF. DNA for the CDR3: TGTGCCAGCAGCTTAAACTCAGGGCGAGTCTACGAGCAGTACTTC. The full variable domain, in which reference TRBV7-3 and TRBJ2-7 provide the parts outside the CDR3, is GAGVSQTPSNKVTEKGKYVELRCDPISGHTALYWYRQSLGQGPEFLIYFQGTGAADDSGLPNDRFFAVRPEGSVSTLKIQRTERGDSAVYLCASSLNSGRVYEQYFGPGTRLTVT.

The V gene is TRBV25-1, the J gene TRBJ2-7, with D possibly being TRBD1 (5 bases). Germline CDR1 is MGHDK and CDR2 is SYGVNS. V lost 3 bases and J lost 6, with 15 bases in between. The length of the CDR3 is 14 residues. CDR3: CASSDGADSTEQYF. The CDR3 DNA follows: TGTGCCAGCAGTGATGGGGCAGACTCTACCGAGCAGTACTTC.

This clonotype was seen repeatedly, ten times or more. The chain carries TRBV25-1 and TRBJ2-1; no clear D gene. Germline CDR1 MGHDK, CDR2 SYGVNS. Trimming shortened V by 6 bases and J by 10 bases, and 16 bases separated the two germline ends. This CDR3 is 13 amino acids long. The CDR3 protein is CASSVGWRVEQFF. DNA of the CDR3: TGTGCCAGCAGCGTGGGTTGGCGAGTGGAGCAGTTCTTC.

V gene TRBV5-6 combines with J gene TRBJ2-6; no firm D call. The germline V gene has CDR1 SGHDT and CDR2 YYEEEE. The CDR3 runs to 16 residues. V was trimmed by 0 bases and J by 2 bases, leaving 9 bases between them. The CDR3 is CASSLGFKPGANVLTF. Here the CDR3 DNA reads TGTGCCAGCAGCTTGGGATTCAAGCCTGGGGCCAACGTCCTGACTTTC.

This clonotype has a handful of counts. The chain combines TRBV12-3 or TRBV12-4 with TRBJ2-2; D unresolved. Trimming took 3 bases from V and 1 from J, leaving 9 bases between them. There are 15 residues in the CDR3. The CDR3 DNA follows: TGTGCCAGCAGTTTCATAGGGTTGAACACCGGGGAGCTGTTTTTT. Protein: CASSFIGLNTGELFF.

Ten or more counts support this clonotype. The V gene is TRBV24-1, the J gene TRBJ1-1; D gene uncertain. The CDR3 runs 13 residues. The V gene lost 0 bases and the J gene lost 4 bases, with 5 bases spanning the gap. The germline V gene has CDR1 KGHDR and CDR2 SFDVKD. The CDR3 loop reads CATSDLGFTEAFF. The CDR3 nucleotides are TGTGCCACCAGTGATTTGGGGTTCACTGAAGCTTTCTTT.

This clonotype was recorded a few times. The J gene is TRBJ2-7, the V gene TRBV2, with D perhaps TRBD1 (6 bases). CDR3 size: 14 residues. Looked up from germline, CDR1 is SNHLY and CDR2 is FYNNEI. Trimming removed 6 bases from V and 2 bases from J, with 14 bases in between. CDR3 DNA: TGTGCCAGCAGGGTACAGGGAAGACCCTACGAGCAGTACTTC. This codes for CASRVQGRPYEQYF.

The chain has TRBV3-1 and TRBJ2-7; TRBD2 matches at 10 bases. Germline V gene sequence: CDR1 LGHDT, CDR2 YNNKEL (reference sequence). The CDR3 is made up of 16 amino acids. The trim removed 0 bases at V and 3 bases at J, leaving 5 bases unmatched. The CDR3 loop is CASSQEGGLASYEQYF. The CDR3 DNA sequence: TGTGCCAGCAGCCAAGAGGGGGGACTAGCGAGCTACGAGCAGTACTTC.

Concerning this clonotype itself: Given a much more abundant clone one base away, this may be a read error. The chain carries TRBV11-2 and TRBJ2-3, with 8 bases aligning to TRBD2. The CDR3 extends over 15 amino acids. CDR1 and CDR2 from the germline V gene are SGHAT and FQNNGV. CDR3 in DNA: TGTGCCTGCAGCTCACGGACTAGCCGAGCAGATACGCAGTATTTT. As protein: CACSSRTSRADTQYF. Variable domain in full (rest from reference TRBV11-2 and TRBJ2-3): EAGVAQSPRYKIIEKRQSVAFWCNPISGHATLYWYQQILGQGPKLLIQFQNNGVVDDSQLPKDRFSAERLKGVDSTLKIQPAKLEDSAVYLCACSSRTSRADTQYFGPGTRLTVL.

This clonotype came up many times. This chain links TRBV20-1 with TRBJ2-2; TRBD2 matches at 8 bases. Losses at the gene ends were 2 bases for V and 4 bases for J; bases not matched to a gene: 6. Germline CDR1 DFQATT, CDR2 SNEGSKA (reference sequence). The CDR3 is 15 residues long. The DNA for the CDR3 is TGCAGTGCTAGACGCCGGGGGGGCCCCACCGGGGAGCTGTTTTTT. It is translated as CSARRRGGPTGELFF.

This clonotype was seen ten or more times. This sequence joins TRBV19 and TRBJ1-1; tentatively, D is TRBD1 (5 bases). This CDR3 spans 15 amino acids. V dropped 5 bases and J dropped 7 bases, with 20 bases sitting between them. Germline CDR1 reads LNHDA; CDR2 reads SQIVND (reference sequence). The chain's CDR3 is CASSPFGRGEDEAFF. Here the CDR3 DNA reads TGTGCCAGTAGTCCATTTGGACGGGGGGAGGATGAAGCTTTCTTT.

CDR3 sequence reads: CASTMTGDEQYF. For the CDR3, the DNA is TGTGCCAGCACCATGACAGGGGACGAGCAGTACTTC. The chain recombines TRBV2 with TRBJ2-7, with 8 bases identical to TRBD1. The germline V gene has CDR1 SNHLY and CDR2 FYNNEI. This CDR3 has 12 residues. With V trimmed by 7 bases and J by 5 bases, 4 bases remained unmatched.

Comments on this clonotype: A single base separates this from a much larger clone, so it may be a read error. Here the CDR3 omits its conserved ending phenylalanine or tryptophan, so a read error is the likely source. V is TRBV12-3 or TRBV12-4 and J is TRBJ1-2; the D gene is possibly TRBD1 (5 bases). CDR3 length: 14 residues. Between the trimmed V and J ends, which lost 7 bases and 3 bases, there was a span of 15 bases. The CDR3 spells CASTSATGYYGYTC. The CDR3 coding sequence is TGTGCCAGCACCTCCGCAACAGGTTACTATGGCTACACCTGC.